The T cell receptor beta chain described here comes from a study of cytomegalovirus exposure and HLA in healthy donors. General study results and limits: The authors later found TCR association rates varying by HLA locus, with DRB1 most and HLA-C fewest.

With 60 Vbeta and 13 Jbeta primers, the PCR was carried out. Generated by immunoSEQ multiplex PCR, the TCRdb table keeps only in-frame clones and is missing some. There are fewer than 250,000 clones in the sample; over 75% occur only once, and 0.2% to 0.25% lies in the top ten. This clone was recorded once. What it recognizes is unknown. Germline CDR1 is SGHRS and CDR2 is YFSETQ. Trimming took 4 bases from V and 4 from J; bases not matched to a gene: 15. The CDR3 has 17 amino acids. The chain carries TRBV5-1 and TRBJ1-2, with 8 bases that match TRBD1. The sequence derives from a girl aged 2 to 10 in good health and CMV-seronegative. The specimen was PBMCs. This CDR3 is CASSPGQGSPALYGYTF. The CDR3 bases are TGCGCCAGCAGCCCAGGACAGGGAAGCCCAGCCCTCTATGGCTACACCTTC.